This TCR beta chain was identified in a study of blood T cell repertoires in COVID-19. Study context: Sites across the United States, Italy and Spain contributed samples from acute and convalescent COVID-19. PBMCs, B-cell-depleted T cells, or T cells provided the cDNA or gDNA that made up the material.

V was trimmed by 7 bases and J by 11 bases, leaving 12 bases between them. This CDR3 comprises 12 residues. CDR1 and CDR2 from the germline V gene are LGHNA and YSLEER. TCRdb's table, derived via immunoSEQ multiplex PCR, lists solely in-frame clones and lacks some. The repertoire holds around 390,000 clones, with 80% to 90% as singletons. The rearrangement uses TRBV4-3 and TRBJ1-6; D gene ambiguous. The TCR comes from a woman aged 45-65 years who had recovered from COVID-19. What was sequenced was PBMCs or T cells enriched from blood (not recorded which). The CDR3 reads CASTGLPTPLHF. The CDR3 coding sequence is TGCGCCAGCACCGGACTCCCCACACCCCTCCACTTT.